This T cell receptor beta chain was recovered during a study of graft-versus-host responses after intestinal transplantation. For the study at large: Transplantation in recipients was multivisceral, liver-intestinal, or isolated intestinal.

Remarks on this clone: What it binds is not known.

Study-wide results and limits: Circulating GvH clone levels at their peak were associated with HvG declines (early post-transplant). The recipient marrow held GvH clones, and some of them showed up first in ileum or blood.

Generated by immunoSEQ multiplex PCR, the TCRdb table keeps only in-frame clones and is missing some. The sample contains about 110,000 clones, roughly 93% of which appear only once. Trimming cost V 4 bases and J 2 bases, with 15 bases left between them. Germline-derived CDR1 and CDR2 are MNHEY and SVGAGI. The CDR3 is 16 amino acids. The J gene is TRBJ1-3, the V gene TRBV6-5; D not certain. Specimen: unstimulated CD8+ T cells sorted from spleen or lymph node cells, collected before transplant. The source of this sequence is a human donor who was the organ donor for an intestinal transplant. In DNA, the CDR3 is TGTGCCAGCAGTTTTGGCCGGGCCTCTCCTGGAAACACCATATATTTT. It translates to CASSFGRASPGNTIYF.